These T cell receptor beta chains were read from a single sample in a study of OX40 agonist ivuxolimab in advanced cancers. The assay was immunoSEQ multiplex PCR, and TCRdb's table has in-frame clones only and misses some. This table has approximately 50,000 clones, about 82% appearing once. This specimen consisted of CD4+ or CD8+ T cells sorted from blood, obtained in a trial of the OX40 agonist ivuxolimab. These receptors all come from an adult with an advanced solid tumor such as melanoma, head and neck, liver or kidney cancer. Both conserved end residues are part of each CDR3. The order of the fields is clone size, J gene, D gene, V gene, CDR3 protein, CDR3 DNA. A D gene is named only where the DNA matches it firmly. Clone size is not always given. Where it is, it says once, few, many or a class for expanded clones.

few,TRBJ2-2,NA,TRBV9,CASSVDGRVSNTGELFF,TGTGCCAGCAGCGTAGATGGCAGGGTATCGAACACCGGGGAGCTGTTTTTT
few,TRBJ2-5,NA,TRBV10-3,CAISELAETQYF,TGTGCCATCAGTGAGTTAGCCGAGACCCAGTACTTC
NA,TRBJ2-5,NA,TRBV6-6,CASSFRQALQETQYF,TGTGCCAGCAGCTTCCGACAGGCCCTCCAAGAGACCCAGTACTTC
NA,TRBJ2-2,TRBD2,TRBV10-3,CAISESGAGGELFF,TGTGCCATCAGTGAAAGCGGGGCTGGCGGGGAGCTGTTTTTT
NA,TRBJ2-7,NA,TRBV4-2,CASSHQLAGSNLLSYEQYF,TGTGCCAGCAGCCATCAACTAGCCGGGAGTAACCTTCTCTCCTACGAGCAGTACTTC
few,TRBJ2-2,TRBD1,TRBV6-6,CASSWTGAGELFF,TGTGCCAGCTCTTGGACAGGGGCCGGGGAGCTGTTTTTT
NA,TRBJ2-1,TRBD1,TRBV4-2,CASSQDTQGFNEQFF,TGTGCCAGCAGCCAAGATACACAGGGGTTTAATGAGCAGTTCTTC
NA,TRBJ2-6,TRBD1,TRBV27,CASMMTGTGISGANVLTF,TGTGCCAGCATGATGACCGGGACAGGTATCTCTGGGGCCAACGTCCTGACTTTC
NA,TRBJ2-2,TRBD1,TRBV19,CASSMGQGPSTGELFF,TGTGCCAGTAGTATGGGACAGGGGCCGAGCACCGGGGAGCTGTTTTTT
once,TRBJ1-2,NA,TRBV12-5,CASGFETGGYTF,TGTGCTAGTGGTTTCGAGACAGGCGGCTACACCTTC
NA,TRBJ1-3,TRBD1,TRBV4-1,CASSQLDRGFSGNTIYF,TGCGCCAGCAGCCAGCTGGACAGGGGGTTCTCTGGAAACACCATATATTTT
NA,TRBJ2-2,NA,TRBV6-4,CASSDDGAVTGELFF,TGTGCCAGCAGTGATGATGGGGCTGTCACCGGGGAGCTGTTTTTT
NA,TRBJ2-2,TRBD1,TRBV11-1,CASIPLPGQGNTGELFF,TGTGCCAGCATCCCTCTGCCGGGACAGGGGAACACCGGGGAGCTGTTTTTT
NA,TRBJ2-1,TRBD2,TRBV28,CASRKSGGYNEQFF,TGTGCCAGCAGGAAAAGCGGGGGATACAATGAGCAGTTCTTC
once,TRBJ1-3,TRBD1,TRBV7-3,CASSLNGGTGSGNTIYF,TGTGCCAGCAGCTTAAATGGCGGGACAGGGTCAGGAAACACCATATATTTT
few,TRBJ2-3,NA,TRBV9,CASSPGGIGTDTQYF,TGTGCCAGCAGCCCTGGGGGGATAGGGACAGATACGCAGTATTTT
NA,TRBJ2-3,TRBD2,TRBV11-3,CASSLVGGADTQYF,TGTGCCAGCAGCTTAGTCGGGGGGGCAGATACGCAGTATTTT
NA,TRBJ2-5,NA,TRBV11-2,CASSFNSERETQYF,TGTGCCAGCAGCTTTAATAGCGAGAGGGAGACCCAGTACTTC
NA,TRBJ2-2,NA,TRBV9,CASSAGHMNTGELFF,TGTGCCAGCAGCGCGGGACATATGAACACCGGGGAGCTGTTTTTT
NA,TRBJ2-5,TRBD1,TRBV5-4,CASSLGTGMGTQYF,TGTGCCAGCAGCCTCGGGACAGGGATGGGGACCCAGTACTTC
NA,TRBJ2-7,TRBD1,TRBV19,CASKPTGIPSYEQYF,TGTGCCAGTAAACCGACAGGGATCCCCTCCTACGAGCAGTACTTC
NA,TRBJ2-3,TRBD2,TRBV28,CASSFPPSGGAYLSDTQYF,TGTGCCAGCAGTTTCCCCCCCAGCGGGGGGGCCTATTTGTCAGATACGCAGTATTTT
once,TRBJ2-7,NA,TRBV14,CASSPRIGRGYEQYF,TGTGCCAGCAGCCCCCGGATAGGGAGAGGGTACGAGCAGTACTTC
NA,TRBJ2-2,TRBD1,TRBV4-1,CASSPPGQGASGELFF,TGCGCCAGCAGCCCCCCGGGACAGGGGGCGTCAGGGGAGCTGTTTTTT
NA,TRBJ1-4,NA,TRBV27,CASSYLGGRNNQKLFF,TGTGCCAGCAGTTACCTTGGGGGGCGTAACAATCAAAAACTGTTTTTT
once,TRBJ2-1,NA,TRBV30,CAWMLGLAGNNEQFF,TGTGCCTGGATGTTAGGTCTGGCAGGGAACAATGAGCAGTTCTTC
once,TRBJ2-7,NA,TRBV11-2,CASSVRGISYEQYF,TGTGCCAGCAGCGTCCGGGGGATCTCCTACGAGCAGTACTTC
NA,TRBJ1-6,TRBD1,TRBV5-8,CASSRGQPNNSPLHF,TGTGCCAGCAGCAGGGGACAGCCAAATAATTCACCCCTCCACTTT
NA,TRBJ2-3,NA,TRBV4-3,CASSQDILGTDTQYF,TGCGCCAGCAGCCAAGATATCCTGGGCACAGATACGCAGTATTTT
NA,TRBJ2-7,TRBD1,TRBV15,CATSPGQVNREQYF,TGTGCCACCAGTCCGGGACAGGTCAACCGCGAGCAGTACTTC
NA,TRBJ1-5,TRBD1,TRBV2,CASGKTGNSNQPQHF,TGTGCCAGCGGTAAGACAGGGAATAGTAATCAGCCCCAGCATTTT
NA,TRBJ1-1,NA,TRBV7-9,CASSTTRNTEAFF,TGTGCCTCGTCTACAACAAGGAACACTGAAGCTTTCTTT
NA,TRBJ1-2,NA,TRBV27,CASRKLGGGTYGYTF,TGTGCCAGCAGGAAACTGGGCGGGGGAACCTATGGCTACACCTTC
NA,TRBJ1-2,NA,TRBV28,CASSSAEDNYGYTF,TGTGCCAGCAGTTCGGCTGAGGACAACTATGGCTACACCTTC
NA,TRBJ2-7,TRBD1,TRBV29-1,CSVVGTGLYEQYF,TGCAGCGTTGTAGGGACAGGCCTCTACGAGCAGTACTTC
once,TRBJ2-5,NA,TRBV7-2,CASSLSIRETQYF,TGTGCCAGCAGCTTAAGTATCCGGGAGACCCAGTACTTC
NA,TRBJ2-5,NA,TRBV5-1,CASSPGASTETQYF,TGCGCCAGCAGCCCCGGGGCTAGTACGGAGACCCAGTACTTC
few,TRBJ1-6,NA,TRBV2,CASAEQENSPLHF,TGTGCCAGCGCCGAGCAGGAAAATTCACCCCTCCACTTT
once,TRBJ1-1,TRBD1,TRBV6-1,CASSEQGAFLNTEAFF,TGTGCCAGCAGTGAACAGGGGGCCTTCTTGAACACTGAAGCTTTCTTT
NA,TRBJ1-2,NA,TRBV25-1,CASSDPPHNYGYTF,TGTGCCAGCAGTGACCCGCCTCATAACTATGGCTACACCTTC
NA,TRBJ1-3,NA,TRBV11-1,CASSSRTLDSGNTIYF,TGTGCCAGCAGCTCCCGGACGTTGGACTCTGGAAACACCATATATTTT
NA,TRBJ1-2,NA,TRBV18,CASSPSGTDNYGYTF,TGTGCCAGCTCACCATCCGGGACGGACAACTATGGCTACACCTTC
NA,TRBJ1-6,TRBD1,TRBV6-1,CASSEMGQTTNSPLHF,TGTGCCAGCAGTGAAATGGGACAGACTACTAATTCACCCCTCCACTTT
NA,TRBJ2-1,TRBD2,TRBV6-4,CASSLSGGFYNEQFF,TGTGCCAGCAGTCTCAGCGGGGGGTTTTACAATGAGCAGTTCTTC
NA,TRBJ2-2,NA,TRBV5-1,CASSPLIGTSGELFF,TGCGCCAGCAGCCCCTTAATTGGAACGTCCGGGGAGCTGTTTTTT